The rows below give T cell receptor beta chains drawn from one sample of a study of cytotoxic CD8 clonotypes in ibrutinib-treated CLL. TCRdb's table, derived via immunoSEQ multiplex PCR, lists solely in-frame clones and lacks some. Found here are some 300,000 clones, about 77% of them singletons; the top ten hold approximately 7%. The input for sequencing was PBMCs, taken before ibrutinib treatment. The receptor source for this set is a human donor with chronic lymphocytic leukemia. Both conserved end residues are part of each CDR3. A D gene is named only where the DNA matches it firmly. For some rows the clone size is stated as once, few or many, or as a class when expanded; others skip it.

J gene,V gene,clone size,D gene,CDR3 protein,CDR3 DNA
TRBJ1-1,TRBV4-3,NA,NA,CASSQDGAGNTEAFF,TGCGCCAGCAGCCAAGATGGTGCGGGGAACACTGAAGCTTTCTTT
TRBJ2-2,TRBV4-3,NA,NA,CASSQDAGSGELFF,TGCGCCAGCAGCCAAGATGCGGGGTCCGGGGAGCTGTTTTTT
TRBJ2-1,TRBV27,NA,NA,CASSLSGPGDEQFF,TGTGCCAGCAGTTTATCGGGGCCCGGGGATGAGCAGTTCTTC
TRBJ1-3,TRBV4-2,NA,NA,CASSQGSMGANTIYF,TGTGCCAGCAGCCAGGGGTCTATGGGGGCGAACACCATATATTTT
TRBJ2-6,TRBV4-3,few,NA,CASALRASGANVLTF,TGCGCCAGCGCCTTGCGGGCCTCTGGGGCCAACGTCCTGACTTTC
TRBJ2-7,TRBV4-3,NA,NA,CASSQVIDPTYEQYF,TGCGCCAGCAGCCAAGTCATAGATCCAACCTACGAGCAGTACTTC
TRBJ2-4,TRBV19,few,NA,CASSMSSAAKNIQYF,TGTGCCAGTAGTATGAGTAGTGCGGCCAAAAACATTCAGTACTTC
TRBJ2-1,TRBV15,NA,TRBD2,CATSRETSGRAVNNEQFF,TGTGCCACCAGCAGAGAGACTAGCGGGAGGGCCGTAAACAATGAGCAGTTCTTC
TRBJ2-5,TRBV30,NA,NA,CAYGLKETQYF,TGTGCCTACGGGCTAAAAGAGACCCAGTACTTC
TRBJ1-1,TRBV30,NA,TRBD1,CAWRGQGISEAFF,TGTGCCTGGAGAGGACAGGGGATCTCTGAAGCTTTCTTT